Shown below are 4 T cell receptor beta chains from a single sample sequenced in a study of early T cells in non-severe SARS-CoV-2 infection. A single record per CDR3 protein comes from TCRdb applying MiXCR to the 5' RACE reads. Altogether about 61,000 distinct CDR3 sequences are present, roughly a tenth being singletons, with the ten largest covering less than 1.5%. Sequenced sample: whole blood. The receptors here all came from an adult who was a healthcare worker with PCR-confirmed SARS-CoV-2 infection or an uninfected control (not recorded which).

This clonotype was found many times. The gene calls are TRBV7-3 and TRBJ2-5, with a weak D call TRBD1 (6 bases). The CDR3 sequence is 14 residues long. Deletions cut 6 bases from V and 1 base from J, with 12 bases between. CDR1 and CDR2 (germline): SGHTA, FQGTGA. The CDR3 spells CASSRGGSQETQYF. CDR3 nucleotides: TGTGCCAGCAGTAGAGGGGGTAGCCAAGAGACCCAGTACTTC. The variable domain in full, completed from reference TRBV7-3 and TRBJ2-5, reads GAGVSQTPSNKVTEKGKYVELRCDPISGHTALYWYRQSLGQGPEFLIYFQGTGAADDSGLPNDRFFAVRPEGSVSTLKIQRTERGDSAVYLCASSRGGSQETQYFGPGTRLLVL.

In this sample, this clonotype turned up many times. This chain joins TRBV30 and TRBJ1-2; D not certain. The V end was cut by 0 bases, the J end by 1 base, with 6 bases between. The CDR3 loop spans 13 amino acids. The germline gives CDR1 GTSNPN, CDR2 SVGIG (reference sequence). CDR3 in DNA: TGTGCCTGGAGTGTAGGCAGTAACTATGGCTACACCTTC. This translates into CAWSVGSNYGYTF.

This clonotype came up many times. The rearrangement joins TRBV14 to TRBJ1-5; D perhaps matches TRBD1 (5 bases). V lost 0 bases to trimming and J lost 3 bases, with 18 bases between them. Germline V gives CDR1 SGHDN, CDR2 FVKESK. CDR3 length: 18 amino acids. The CDR3 DNA reads as TGTGCCAGCAGCCAAGATAGGTGGCAGGGTCATAACAATCAGCCCCAGCATTTT. It encodes CASSQDRWQGHNNQPQHF. The entire variable domain, with the rest obtained from reference TRBV14 and TRBJ1-5, is as follows: EAGVTQFPSHSVIEKGQTVTLRCDPISGHDNLYWYRRVMGKEIKFLLHFVKESKQDESGMPNNRFLAERTGGTYSTLKVQPAELEDSGVYFCASSQDRWQGHNNQPQHFGDGTRLSIL.

This clonotype was detected ten times or more. This chain joins TRBV12-3 or TRBV12-4 and TRBJ1-4; a weak D match, TRBD1 (6 bases). The CDR3 consists of 11 residues. Between the trimmed V and J ends, which lost 6 bases and 15 bases, there was a span of 14 bases. Here the CDR3 DNA reads TGTGCCAGCAGCCGAGGGGGAGAGGTGTTTTTT. This sequence encodes CASSRGGEVFF.